Listed below are T cell receptor beta chains from one sample, sequenced in a study of cytomegalovirus exposure and HLA in healthy donors. Sequencing used immunoSEQ multiplex PCR; TCRdb keeps in-frame clones, though not all of them. Of over 120,000 clones listed, less than 95% are singletons. Material for sequencing was PBMCs. These receptors all stem from a man aged 18 to 29 in good health and CMV-seropositive. Each CDR3 is given with its conserved first and last residue. Each record gives: D gene, V gene, clone size, J gene, CDR3 protein, CDR3 DNA. D genes are given only for firm matches. Clone sizes are given selectively: once, few, many, or a class where the clone is expanded.

d_gene: .; v_gene: TRBV14; abundance: .; j_gene: TRBJ2-1; CDR3aa: CASSPSYGKGLEQFF; CDR3nt: TGTGCCAGCAGCCCGAGCTACGGCAAGGGGCTTGAGCAGTTCTTC
d_gene: TRBD1; v_gene: TRBV2; abundance: .; j_gene: TRBJ2-3; CDR3aa: CASHRGRADTQYF; CDR3nt: TGTGCCAGCCACAGGGGGCGGGCAGATACGCAGTATTTT
d_gene: .; v_gene: TRBV6-5; abundance: once; j_gene: TRBJ2-7; CDR3aa: CASSYPRAGLYEQYF; CDR3nt: TGTGCCAGCAGTTACCCTCGAGCAGGACTCTACGAGCAGTACTTC
d_gene: .; v_gene: TRBV11-2; abundance: .; j_gene: TRBJ1-5; CDR3aa: CASSLDPGRWPQHF; CDR3nt: TGTGCCAGCAGCTTAGATCCAGGGCGCTGGCCCCAGCATTTT
d_gene: .; v_gene: TRBV29-1; abundance: .; j_gene: TRBJ1-4; CDR3aa: CSVAAGRNEKLFF; CDR3nt: TGCAGCGTTGCGGCAGGGAGGAATGAAAAACTGTTTTTT
d_gene: TRBD1; v_gene: TRBV5-1; abundance: .; j_gene: TRBJ1-1; CDR3aa: CASSAGQMNTEAFF; CDR3nt: TGCGCCAGCAGCGCGGGACAGATGAACACTGAAGCTTTCTTT
d_gene: .; v_gene: TRBV14; abundance: .; j_gene: TRBJ1-6; CDR3aa: CASSQQGRNSPLHF; CDR3nt: TGTGCCAGCAGCCAACAGGGGCGTAATTCACCCCTCCACTTT
d_gene: .; v_gene: TRBV29-1; abundance: .; j_gene: TRBJ2-5; CDR3aa: CSVVGRGVRQETQYF; CDR3nt: TGCAGCGTTGTGGGCAGGGGTGTTCGGCAAGAGACCCAGTACTTC
d_gene: .; v_gene: TRBV20-1; abundance: .; j_gene: TRBJ1-2; CDR3aa: CSANRNYGYTF; CDR3nt: TGCAGTGCTAACAGAAACTATGGCTACACCTTC
d_gene: .; v_gene: TRBV6-1; abundance: .; j_gene: TRBJ1-6; CDR3aa: CASSEVRAGLSPLHF; CDR3nt: TGTGCCAGCAGTGAAGTTAGGGCAGGGCTGTCACCCCTCCACTTT
d_gene: TRBD1; v_gene: TRBV16; abundance: .; j_gene: TRBJ1-1; CDR3aa: CASSGTGGPLNTEAFF; CDR3nt: TGTGCCAGCAGCGGAACAGGGGGACCCCTGAACACTGAAGCTTTCTTT
d_gene: TRBD2; v_gene: TRBV19; abundance: once; j_gene: TRBJ2-4; CDR3aa: CATGARGRGNIQYF; CDR3nt: TGTGCCACCGGGGCTCGCGGGAGGGGGAACATTCAGTACTTC
d_gene: .; v_gene: TRBV18; abundance: .; j_gene: TRBJ1-5; CDR3aa: CASSPLGSSTNQPQHF; CDR3nt: TGTGCCAGCTCACCACTCGGGTCATCCACCAATCAGCCCCAGCATTTT
d_gene: TRBD2; v_gene: TRBV27; abundance: .; j_gene: TRBJ2-1; CDR3aa: CASRRIAGSEQFF; CDR3nt: TGTGCCAGCAGACGAATAGCGGGGTCTGAGCAGTTCTTC
d_gene: .; v_gene: TRBV7-3; abundance: .; j_gene: TRBJ2-3; CDR3aa: CASSPDSGGTDTQYF; CDR3nt: TGTGCCAGCAGCCCAGACTCGGGAGGCACAGATACGCAGTATTTT
d_gene: TRBD1; v_gene: TRBV7-2; abundance: once; j_gene: TRBJ2-7; CDR3aa: CASSSGQGYYEQYF; CDR3nt: TGTGCCAGCAGCAGCGGACAGGGGTACTACGAGCAGTACTTC
d_gene: .; v_gene: TRBV7-8; abundance: few; j_gene: TRBJ1-1; CDR3aa: CASSISYTEAFF; CDR3nt: TGTGCCAGCAGCATCTCGTACACTGAAGCTTTCTTT
d_gene: .; v_gene: TRBV5-1; abundance: once; j_gene: TRBJ1-1; CDR3aa: CASSPPLSTTAEAFF; CDR3nt: TGCGCCAGCAGCCCTCCCCTCTCGACGACAGCCGAAGCTTTCTTT
d_gene: .; v_gene: TRBV9; abundance: .; j_gene: TRBJ2-5; CDR3aa: CASSSGLIQETQYF; CDR3nt: TGTGCCAGCAGTTCCGGACTAATCCAAGAGACCCAGTACTTC
d_gene: TRBD2; v_gene: TRBV11-2; abundance: .; j_gene: TRBJ2-1; CDR3aa: CASSFGTSGRAPYNEQFF; CDR3nt: TGTGCCAGCAGCTTCGGGACTAGCGGGAGGGCCCCCTACAATGAGCAGTTCTTC
d_gene: .; v_gene: TRBV28; abundance: .; j_gene: TRBJ1-6; CDR3aa: CASSVTDTPYSPLHF; CDR3nt: TGTGCCAGCAGTGTAACCGACACTCCCTATTCACCCCTCCACTTT
d_gene: TRBD1; v_gene: TRBV19; abundance: .; j_gene: TRBJ2-7; CDR3aa: CASSTGAGGGYEQYF; CDR3nt: TGTGCCAGTAGTACCGGGGCAGGGGGCGGGTACGAGCAGTACTTC
d_gene: TRBD2; v_gene: TRBV10-3; abundance: .; j_gene: TRBJ2-3; CDR3aa: CATRGTSVSTDTQYF; CDR3nt: TGTGCCACCAGAGGGACTAGCGTATCGACAGATACGCAGTATTTT
d_gene: .; v_gene: TRBV15; abundance: once; j_gene: TRBJ2-5; CDR3aa: CATSRQGGETQYF; CDR3nt: TGTGCCACCAGCAGACAGGGGGGAGAGACCCAGTACTTC
d_gene: .; v_gene: TRBV10-3; abundance: .; j_gene: TRBJ1-5; CDR3aa: CAISESGGGPQHF; CDR3nt: TGTGCCATCAGTGAGTCTGGGGGGGGCCCCCAGCATTTT
d_gene: TRBD2; v_gene: TRBV2; abundance: once; j_gene: TRBJ2-5; CDR3aa: CASSRSGQETQYF; CDR3nt: TGTGCCAGCAGTCGTAGCGGGCAAGAGACCCAGTACTTC
d_gene: .; v_gene: TRBV5-5; abundance: .; j_gene: TRBJ2-3; CDR3aa: CASSLEGGEGRDTQYF; CDR3nt: TGTGCCAGCAGCTTGGAGGGAGGAGAAGGGAGGGATACGCAGTATTTT
d_gene: .; v_gene: TRBV2; abundance: .; j_gene: TRBJ2-1; CDR3aa: CASSELARGSNEQFF; CDR3nt: TGTGCCAGCAGTGAATTGGCTAGAGGATCCAATGAGCAGTTCTTC
d_gene: TRBD1; v_gene: TRBV9; abundance: .; j_gene: TRBJ1-6; CDR3aa: CASSGRGLSPLHF; CDR3nt: TGTGCCAGCTCTGGCAGGGGGCTTTCACCCCTCCACTTT
d_gene: TRBD1; v_gene: TRBV7-9; abundance: .; j_gene: TRBJ1-1; CDR3aa: CASSVMTGVNEAFF; CDR3nt: TGTGCCAGCAGCGTTATGACAGGGGTTAATGAAGCTTTCTTT
d_gene: TRBD2; v_gene: TRBV29-1; abundance: .; j_gene: TRBJ2-4; CDR3aa: CSAGRERLLAKNIQYF; CDR3nt: TGCAGCGCTGGGCGGGAGCGTCTCTTAGCCAAAAACATTCAGTACTTC
d_gene: .; v_gene: TRBV5-6; abundance: .; j_gene: TRBJ2-7; CDR3aa: CASSPMSRDTSYEQYF; CDR3nt: TGTGCCAGCAGCCCAATGTCCAGGGACACATCTTACGAGCAGTACTTC
d_gene: TRBD2; v_gene: TRBV7-6; abundance: .; j_gene: TRBJ2-1; CDR3aa: CASSPGLGDNEQFF; CDR3nt: TGTGCCAGCAGTCCAGGACTAGGGGACAATGAGCAGTTCTTC
d_gene: TRBD2; v_gene: TRBV29-1; abundance: few; j_gene: TRBJ2-5; CDR3aa: CSVGGTSWETQYF; CDR3nt: TGCAGCGTTGGGGGGACTAGCTGGGAGACCCAGTACTTC